Following are 6 T cell receptor beta chains from one sample sequenced in a study of blood T cell repertoires in COVID-19 (dated by TCRdb to about 2020). Library generation was performed with the immunoSEQ multiplex PCR assay. TCRdb re-hosts the immuneACCESS table, in-frame sequences only. Its copies lack some clones; in the studies checked, an unresolved V gene accounts for under half of them, and the cause for the rest is not known. The sample profile shows about 95,000 clones; around 90% of them were found once. Jointly, the top ten make up under 5.5% of the sample. Source material: peripheral blood. These receptors were taken from a man in his sixties with COVID-19, enrolled during active disease.

The rearrangement joins TRBV5-4 to TRBJ2-3; 14 nucleotides align to TRBD2. This CDR3 is built from 17 residues. CDR1 SGHNT and CDR2 YYREEE come from the germline V gene (reference sequence). The ends lost 0 bases at V and 5 bases at J; junction bases unmatched: 5. In DNA, the CDR3 is TGTGCCAGCAGCTTGGGACTAGCGGGAGGGCAAGGAGATACGCAGTATTTT. Protein product: CASSLGLAGGQGDTQYF.

The V call is TRBV9, the J call TRBJ2-7; the match to TRBD2 covers 12 bases. Germline trimming cut 4 bases from V and 3 bases from J; bases unmatched to any gene: 11. Germline CDR1 is SGDLS and CDR2 is YYNGEE. CDR3 length: 17 residues. CDR3 sequence reads: CASSPHPGTSGFYEQYF. The DNA for the CDR3 is TGTGCCAGCAGCCCTCATCCGGGGACTAGCGGGTTCTACGAGCAGTACTTC.

The chain has TRBV29-1 and TRBJ2-3; TRBD2 matches at 11 bases. Per germline, CDR1 SQVTM and CDR2 ANQGSEA. This CDR3 is built from 13 residues. V lost 7 bases to trimming and J lost 8 bases; unmatched junction nucleotides: 8. CDR3 nucleotides: TGCAGCGCCACACCCCTAGCGGGAGGTACGCAGTATTTT. Its translation: CSATPLAGGTQYF.

The CDR3 DNA is TGTGCCTGTACAGGGGAAGGCGAGCAGTACTTC. Translation gives CACTGEGEQYF. The V gene is TRBV30, the J gene TRBJ2-7; TRBD1 matches at 7 bases. The CDR3 consists of 11 residues. Looked up from germline, CDR1 is GTSNPN and CDR2 is SVGIG (reference sequence). V lost 6 bases, J lost 6 bases, and 5 bases stayed unmatched.

In regard to this clone: Other nucleotide sequences from this sample produce the same CDR3. This rearrangement joins TRBV3-1 (or the pseudogene TRBV3-2) to TRBJ1-1, with D hard to call. V dropped 4 bases and J dropped 5 bases, with 8 bases sitting between them. The CDR3 has 12 residues. Germline CDR1 reads LGHDT; CDR2 reads YNNKEL (reference sequence). Here the CDR3 reads CASSRGGTEAFF. CDR3 in DNA: TGTGCCAGCAGCCGCGGAGGAACTGAAGCTTTCTTT.

The CDR3 region is CSVLGQGEEKLFF. DNA of the CDR3: TGCAGCGTCCTAGGACAGGGCGAAGAAAAACTGTTTTTT. The rearrangement uses TRBV29-1 and TRBJ1-4; 8 bases are a match to TRBD1. This CDR3 spans 13 amino acids. Germline V gene lookup returns CDR1 SQVTM and CDR2 ANQGSEA. J lost 8 bases, V lost 6 bases, and 8 bases had no gene match.